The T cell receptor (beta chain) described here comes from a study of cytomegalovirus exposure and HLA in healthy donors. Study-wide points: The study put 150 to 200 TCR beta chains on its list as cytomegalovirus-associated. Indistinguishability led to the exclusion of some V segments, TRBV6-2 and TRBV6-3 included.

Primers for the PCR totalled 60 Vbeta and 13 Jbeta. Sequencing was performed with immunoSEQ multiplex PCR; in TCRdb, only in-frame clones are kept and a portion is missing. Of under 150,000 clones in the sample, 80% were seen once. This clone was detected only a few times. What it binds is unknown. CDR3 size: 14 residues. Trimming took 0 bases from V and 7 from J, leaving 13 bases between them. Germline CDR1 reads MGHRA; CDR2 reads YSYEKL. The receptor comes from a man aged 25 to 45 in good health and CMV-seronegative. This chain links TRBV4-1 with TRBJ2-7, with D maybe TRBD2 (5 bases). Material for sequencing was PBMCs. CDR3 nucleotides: TGCGCCAGCAGCCAAGATAAGGACTCGAAAGAGCAGTACTTC. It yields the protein CASSQDKDSKEQYF.